The text below deals with one TCR beta chain. What it binds is not known. TCR beta sequencing covered blood CD8+ and CD4+ T cells. Patients with stable or active relapsing-remitting disease, all of them treatment-naive, made up the multiple sclerosis controls. These data are taken from a study of CD8 T cells in Susac syndrome. Study findings and constraints: In its TCR sequencing and HLA analysis, the study acknowledged that the number of individuals was relatively small.

V was shortened by 2 bases and J by 0 bases, with 13 bases between the two germline ends. Per germline, CDR1 MRHNA and CDR2 SNTAGT. The CDR3 is 16 amino acids. RNA in amounts of about 0.5 to 1 ug was reverse transcribed with random hexamers. Amplification of TCR beta CDR3 spanned 54 Vbeta and 13 Jbeta via immunoSEQ multiplex PCR. MiXCR was run by TCRdb on the immunoSEQ multiplex PCR reads, yielding one entry per CDR3 protein. This table holds approximately 68,000 distinct CDR3 sequences, approximately 95% found once. The J gene is TRBJ1-1, the V gene TRBV6-4, with D hard to call. Source material: CD8+ T cells from PBMCs. The TCR comes from a human donor with multiple sclerosis. The CDR3: CASSDEVLGLNTEAFF. For the CDR3, the DNA is TGTGCCAGCAGTGACGAGGTTTTGGGGTTGAACACTGAAGCTTTCTTT.